This TCR beta chain was captured by sequencing in a study of CD8 T cells in Susac syndrome. The germline V and J ends were trimmed by 3 bases and 6 bases, with 12 bases remaining between them. This CDR3 is built from 13 residues. The V gene's germline CDR1 is PRHDT and CDR2 FYEKMQ (reference sequence). Random-hexamer reverse transcription was applied to roughly 0.5 to 1 ug RNA. TCRdb analysed the immunoSEQ multiplex PCR reads with MiXCR anew, one entry per CDR3 protein. The sample contains 200,000 to 250,000 distinct CDR3 sequences, just under 95% of which appear only once. This chain links TRBV13 with TRBJ2-7; D might be TRBD1 (6 bases). This clonotype originated in a human donor with multiple sclerosis. Sequencing was carried out using CD4+ T cells from PBMCs. The CDR3 reads CASSFGGAGEQYF. The CDR3, as DNA: TGTGCCAGCAGCTTTGGGGGCGCTGGCGAGCAGTACTTC.